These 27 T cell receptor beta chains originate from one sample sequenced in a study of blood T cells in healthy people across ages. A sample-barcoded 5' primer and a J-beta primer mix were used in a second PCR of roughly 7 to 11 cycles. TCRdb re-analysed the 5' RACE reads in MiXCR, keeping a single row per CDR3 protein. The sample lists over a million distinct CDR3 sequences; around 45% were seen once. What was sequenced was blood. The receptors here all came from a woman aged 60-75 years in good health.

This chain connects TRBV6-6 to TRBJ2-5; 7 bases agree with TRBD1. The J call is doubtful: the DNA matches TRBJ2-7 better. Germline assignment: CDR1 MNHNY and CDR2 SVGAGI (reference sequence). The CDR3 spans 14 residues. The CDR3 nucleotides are TGTGCCAGCAGATATTCCGGGACAGCCTACGAGCAGTACTTC. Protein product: CASRYSGTAYEQYF.

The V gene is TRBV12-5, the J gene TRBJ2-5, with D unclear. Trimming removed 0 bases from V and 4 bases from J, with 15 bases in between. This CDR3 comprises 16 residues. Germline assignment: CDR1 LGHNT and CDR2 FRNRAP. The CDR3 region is CASGLVSRPRGETQYF. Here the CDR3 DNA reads TGTGCTAGTGGTTTGGTAAGCCGACCACGAGGAGAGACCCAGTACTTC.

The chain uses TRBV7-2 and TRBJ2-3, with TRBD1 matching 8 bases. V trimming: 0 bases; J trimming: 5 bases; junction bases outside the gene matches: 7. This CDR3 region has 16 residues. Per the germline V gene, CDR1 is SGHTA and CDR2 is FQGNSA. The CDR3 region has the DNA TGTGCCAGCAGCTTAGCGCAGGGGGCGATTATAGATACGCAGTATTTT. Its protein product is CASSLAQGAIIDTQYF.

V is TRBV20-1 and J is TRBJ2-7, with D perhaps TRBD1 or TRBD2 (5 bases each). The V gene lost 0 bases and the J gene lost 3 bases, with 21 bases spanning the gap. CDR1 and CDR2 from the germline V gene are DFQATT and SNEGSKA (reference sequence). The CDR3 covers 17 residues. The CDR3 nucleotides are TGCAGTGCTAGAGATCCCGCTAGCAACGACAGAATCTACGAGCAGTACTTC. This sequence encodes CSARDPASNDRIYEQYF.

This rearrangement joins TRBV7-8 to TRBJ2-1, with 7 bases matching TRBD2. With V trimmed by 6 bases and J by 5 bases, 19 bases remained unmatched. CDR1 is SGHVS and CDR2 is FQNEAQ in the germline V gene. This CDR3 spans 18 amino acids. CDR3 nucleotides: TGTGCCAGCAGTCGATCGCCTGGGACTGGCGGGAGAGACAATGAGCAGTTCTTC. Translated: CASSRSPGTGGRDNEQFF.

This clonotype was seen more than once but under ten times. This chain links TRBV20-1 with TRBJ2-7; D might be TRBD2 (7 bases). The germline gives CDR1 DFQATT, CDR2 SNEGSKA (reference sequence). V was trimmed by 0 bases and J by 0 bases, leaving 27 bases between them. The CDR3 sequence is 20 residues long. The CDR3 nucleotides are TGCAGTGCTAGAGACCTAGGGGCCGGGGGGCAGGGCGTGAGCTCCTACGAGCAGTACTTC. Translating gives CSARDLGAGGQGVSSYEQYF.

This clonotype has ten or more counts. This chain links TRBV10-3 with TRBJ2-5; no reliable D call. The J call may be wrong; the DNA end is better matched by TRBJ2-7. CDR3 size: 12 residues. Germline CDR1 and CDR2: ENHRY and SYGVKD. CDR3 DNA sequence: TGTGCCATCAGTGAAGCTTGGCACGAGCAGTACTTC. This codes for CAISEAWHEQYF.

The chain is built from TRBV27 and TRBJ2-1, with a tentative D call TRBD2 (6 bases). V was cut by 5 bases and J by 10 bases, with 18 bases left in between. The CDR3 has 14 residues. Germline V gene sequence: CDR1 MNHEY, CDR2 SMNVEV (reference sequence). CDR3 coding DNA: TGTGCCAGCAGTCCAAGGACTAATCGGTGGGAGCAGTTCTTC. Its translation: CASSPRTNRWEQFF.

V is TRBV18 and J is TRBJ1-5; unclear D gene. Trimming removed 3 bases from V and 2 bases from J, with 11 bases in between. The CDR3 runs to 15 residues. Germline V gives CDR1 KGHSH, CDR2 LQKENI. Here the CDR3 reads CASSPDSGGNQPQHF. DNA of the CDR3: TGTGCCAGCTCACCCGATTCGGGCGGCAATCAGCCCCAGCATTTT.

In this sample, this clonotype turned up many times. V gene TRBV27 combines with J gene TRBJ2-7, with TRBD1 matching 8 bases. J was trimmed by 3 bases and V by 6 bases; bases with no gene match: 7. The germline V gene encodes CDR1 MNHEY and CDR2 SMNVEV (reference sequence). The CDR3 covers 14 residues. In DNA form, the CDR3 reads TGTGCCAGCAGACCTCCCGGGACAGGCTACGAGCAGTACTTC. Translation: CASRPPGTGYEQYF.

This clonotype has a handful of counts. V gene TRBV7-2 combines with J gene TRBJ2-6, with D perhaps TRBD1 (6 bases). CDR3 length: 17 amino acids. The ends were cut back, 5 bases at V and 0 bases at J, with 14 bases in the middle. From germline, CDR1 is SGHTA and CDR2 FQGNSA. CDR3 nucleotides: TGTGCCAGCAGCCCGCCAACAGGGAGCTCTGGGGCCAACGTCCTGACTTTC. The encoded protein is CASSPPTGSSGANVLTF.

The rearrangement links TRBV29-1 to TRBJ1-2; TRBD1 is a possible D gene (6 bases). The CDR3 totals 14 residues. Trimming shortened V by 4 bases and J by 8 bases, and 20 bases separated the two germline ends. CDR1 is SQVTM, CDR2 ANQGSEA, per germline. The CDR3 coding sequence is TGCAGCGTTGTGCTGAGGGGACATACTAGGGGCTACACCTTC. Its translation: CSVVLRGHTRGYTF.

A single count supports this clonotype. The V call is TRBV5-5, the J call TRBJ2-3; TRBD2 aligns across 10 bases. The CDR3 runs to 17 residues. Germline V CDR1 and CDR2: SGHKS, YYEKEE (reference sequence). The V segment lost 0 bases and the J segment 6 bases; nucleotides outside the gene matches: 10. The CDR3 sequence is CASSLGVSGRPGDTQYF. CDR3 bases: TGTGCCAGCAGCTTGGGGGTTAGCGGGAGGCCAGGGGATACGCAGTATTTT.

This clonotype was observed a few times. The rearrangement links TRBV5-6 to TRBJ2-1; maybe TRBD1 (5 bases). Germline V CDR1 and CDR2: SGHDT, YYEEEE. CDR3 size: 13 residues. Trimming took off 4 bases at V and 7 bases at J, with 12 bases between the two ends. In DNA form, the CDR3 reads TGTGCCAGCAGCGATCTGGGGCCAAATGAGCAGTTCTTC. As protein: CASSDLGPNEQFF.

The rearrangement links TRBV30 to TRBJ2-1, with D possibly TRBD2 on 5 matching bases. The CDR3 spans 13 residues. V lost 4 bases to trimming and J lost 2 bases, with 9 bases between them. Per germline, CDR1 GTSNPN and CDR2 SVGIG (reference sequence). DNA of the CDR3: TGTGCCTGGAATCCGGGGACCTACAATGAGCAGTTCTTC. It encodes CAWNPGTYNEQFF.

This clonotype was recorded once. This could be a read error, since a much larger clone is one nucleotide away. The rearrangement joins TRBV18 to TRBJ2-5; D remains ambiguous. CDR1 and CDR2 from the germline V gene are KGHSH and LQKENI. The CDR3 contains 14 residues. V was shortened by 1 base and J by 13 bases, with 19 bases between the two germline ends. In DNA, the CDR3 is TGTGCCAGCTCACCACGGCCAGACTCCTACGAGCGGTACTTC. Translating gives CASSPRPDSYERYF.

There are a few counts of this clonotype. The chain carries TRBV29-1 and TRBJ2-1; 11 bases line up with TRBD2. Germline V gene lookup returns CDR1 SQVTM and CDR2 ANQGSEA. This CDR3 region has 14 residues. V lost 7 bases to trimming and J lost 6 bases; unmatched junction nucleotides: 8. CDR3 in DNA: TGCAGCGGGGCGACTAGCGGGATTTCCAATGAGCAGTTCTTC. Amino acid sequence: CSGATSGISNEQFF.

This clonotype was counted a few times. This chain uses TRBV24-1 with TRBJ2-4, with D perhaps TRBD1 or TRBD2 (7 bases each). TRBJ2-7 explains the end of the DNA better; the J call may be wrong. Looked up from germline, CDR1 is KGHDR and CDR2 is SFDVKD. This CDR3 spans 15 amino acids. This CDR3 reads CATSDSDREGCEQYF. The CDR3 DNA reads TGTGCCACCAGTGATTCCGACAGGGAGGGGTGCGAGCAGTACTTC.

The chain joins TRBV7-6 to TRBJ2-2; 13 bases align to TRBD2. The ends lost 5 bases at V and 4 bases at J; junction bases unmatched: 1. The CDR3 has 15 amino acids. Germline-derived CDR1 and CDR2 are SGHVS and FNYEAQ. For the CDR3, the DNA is TGTGCCAGCAGCCGGACTAGCGGGGGCACCGGGGAGCTGTTTTTT. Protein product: CASSRTSGGTGELFF.

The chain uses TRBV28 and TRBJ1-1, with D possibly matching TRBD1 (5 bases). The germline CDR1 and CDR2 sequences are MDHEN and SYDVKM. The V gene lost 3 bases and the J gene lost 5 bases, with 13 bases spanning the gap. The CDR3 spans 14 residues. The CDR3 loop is CASSLWGDRTEAFF. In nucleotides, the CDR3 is TGTGCCAGCAGTTTGTGGGGGGATAGAACTGAAGCTTTCTTT. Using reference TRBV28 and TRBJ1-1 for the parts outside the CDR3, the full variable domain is DVKVTQSSRYLVKRTGEKVFLECVQDMDHENMFWYRQDPGLGLRLIYFSYDVKMKEKGDIPEGYSVSREKKERFSLILESASTNQTSMYLCASSLWGDRTEAFFGQGTRLTVV.

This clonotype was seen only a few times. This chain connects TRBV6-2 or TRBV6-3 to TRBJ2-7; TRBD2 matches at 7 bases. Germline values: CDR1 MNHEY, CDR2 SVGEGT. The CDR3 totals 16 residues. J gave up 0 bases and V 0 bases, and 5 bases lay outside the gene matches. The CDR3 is CASSYSVLAVSYEQYF. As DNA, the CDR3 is TGTGCCAGCAGTTACTCGGTCCTAGCGGTCTCCTACGAGCAGTACTTC.

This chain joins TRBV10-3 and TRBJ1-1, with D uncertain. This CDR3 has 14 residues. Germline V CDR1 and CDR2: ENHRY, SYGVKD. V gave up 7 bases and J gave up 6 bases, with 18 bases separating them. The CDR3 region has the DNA TGTGCCATCACCGCGGATCTGGGATACGCTGAAGCTTTCTTT. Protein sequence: CAITADLGYAEAFF.

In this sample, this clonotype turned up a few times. The CDR3 is CASSLGGKDGYTF. CDR3 nucleotide sequence: TGTGCCAGCAGTCTAGGGGGTAAGGACGGCTACACCTTC. The chain combines TRBV12-3 or TRBV12-4 with TRBJ1-2; TRBD1 might be the D (6 bases). The CDR3 has 13 residues. Trimming stripped 5 bases from V and 8 bases from J, with 15 bases between.

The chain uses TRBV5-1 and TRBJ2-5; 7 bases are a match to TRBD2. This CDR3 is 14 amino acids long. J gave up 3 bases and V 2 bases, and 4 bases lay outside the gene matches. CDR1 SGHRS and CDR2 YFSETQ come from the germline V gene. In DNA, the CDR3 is TGCGCCAGCAGCTTAAGGGACTACAAAGAGACCCAGTACTTC. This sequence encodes CASSLRDYKETQYF.

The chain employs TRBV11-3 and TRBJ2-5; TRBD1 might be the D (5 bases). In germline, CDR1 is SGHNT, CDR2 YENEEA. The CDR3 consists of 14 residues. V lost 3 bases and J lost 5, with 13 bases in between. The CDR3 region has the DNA TGTGCCAGCAGCTTGGATCACTCAGGGGAGACCCAGTACTTC. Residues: CASSLDHSGETQYF.

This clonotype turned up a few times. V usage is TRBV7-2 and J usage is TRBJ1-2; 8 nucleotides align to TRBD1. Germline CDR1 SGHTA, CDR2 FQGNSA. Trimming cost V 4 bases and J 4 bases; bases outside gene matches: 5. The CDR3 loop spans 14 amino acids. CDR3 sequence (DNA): TGTGCCAGCAGCTACTGGACAGGGAGCTATGGCTACACCTTC. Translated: CASSYWTGSYGYTF.

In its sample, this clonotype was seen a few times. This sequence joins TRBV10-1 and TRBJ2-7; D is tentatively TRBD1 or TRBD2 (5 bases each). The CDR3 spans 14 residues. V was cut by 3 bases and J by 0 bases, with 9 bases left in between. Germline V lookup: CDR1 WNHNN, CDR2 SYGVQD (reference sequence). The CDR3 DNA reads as TGCGCCAGCAGTGACCCAGGGAGCTCCTACGAGCAGTACTTC. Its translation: CASSDPGSSYEQYF.